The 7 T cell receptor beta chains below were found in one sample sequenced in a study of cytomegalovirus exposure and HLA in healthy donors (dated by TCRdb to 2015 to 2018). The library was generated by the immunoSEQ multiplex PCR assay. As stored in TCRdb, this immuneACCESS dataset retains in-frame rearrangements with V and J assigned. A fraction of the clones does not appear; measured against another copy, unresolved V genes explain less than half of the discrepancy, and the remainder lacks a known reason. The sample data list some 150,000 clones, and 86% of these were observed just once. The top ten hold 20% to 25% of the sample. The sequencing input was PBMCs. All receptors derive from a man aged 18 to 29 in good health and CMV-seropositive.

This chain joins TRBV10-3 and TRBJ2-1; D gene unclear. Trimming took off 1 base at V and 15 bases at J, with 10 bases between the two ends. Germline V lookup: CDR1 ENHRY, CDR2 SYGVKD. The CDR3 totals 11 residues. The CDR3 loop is CAISEFSFPFF. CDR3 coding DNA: TGTGCCATCAGTGAGTTTTCCTTCCCGTTCTTC.

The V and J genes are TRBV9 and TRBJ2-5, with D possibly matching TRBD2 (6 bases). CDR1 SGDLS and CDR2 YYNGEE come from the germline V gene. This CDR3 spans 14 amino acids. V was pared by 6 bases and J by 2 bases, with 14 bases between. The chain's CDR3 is CASTRDFAQETQYF. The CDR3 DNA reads TGTGCCAGCACCCGGGACTTTGCACAAGAGACCCAGTACTTC.

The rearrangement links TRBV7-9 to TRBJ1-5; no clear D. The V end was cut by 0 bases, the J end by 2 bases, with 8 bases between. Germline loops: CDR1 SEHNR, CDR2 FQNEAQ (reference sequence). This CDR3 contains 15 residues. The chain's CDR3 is CASSLAVEGNQPQHF. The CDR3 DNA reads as TGTGCCAGCAGCTTAGCGGTGGAGGGCAATCAGCCCCAGCATTTT.

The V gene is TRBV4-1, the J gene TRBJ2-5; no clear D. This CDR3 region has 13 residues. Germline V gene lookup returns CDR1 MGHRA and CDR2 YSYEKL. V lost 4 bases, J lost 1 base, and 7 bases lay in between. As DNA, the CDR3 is TGCGCCAGCAGCCCCTGGGCCCAAGAGACCCAGTACTTC. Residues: CASSPWAQETQYF.

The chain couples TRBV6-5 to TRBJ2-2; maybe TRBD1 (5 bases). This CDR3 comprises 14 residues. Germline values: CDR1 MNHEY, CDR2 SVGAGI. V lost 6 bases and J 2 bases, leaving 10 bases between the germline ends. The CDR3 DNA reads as TGTGCCAGCAGCCTGACAGTTAACACCGGGGAGCTGTTTTTT. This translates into CASSLTVNTGELFF.

The CDR3 here is CASSPAGGTYNEQFF. CDR3 bases: TGTGCCAGCTCACCAGCGGGAGGAACTTACAATGAGCAGTTCTTC. V gene TRBV18 combines with J gene TRBJ2-1, with 8 bases lining up with TRBD2. Per the germline V gene, CDR1 is KGHSH and CDR2 is LQKENI. The CDR3 runs to 15 residues. V shed 2 bases and J 4 bases; nucleotides not matched to a gene: 4. Full variable domain (rest looked up from reference TRBV18 and TRBJ2-1): NAGVMQNPRHLVRRRGQEARLRCSPMKGHSHVYWYRQLPEEGLKFMVYLQKENIIDESGMPKERFSAEFPKEGPSILRIQQVVRGDSAAYFCASSPAGGTYNEQFFGPGTRLTVL.

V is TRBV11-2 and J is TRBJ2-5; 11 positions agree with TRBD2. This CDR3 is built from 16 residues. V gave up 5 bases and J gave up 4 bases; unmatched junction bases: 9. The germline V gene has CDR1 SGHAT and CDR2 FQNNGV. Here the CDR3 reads CASSPLGSGGGETQYF. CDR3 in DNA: TGTGCCAGCAGCCCCCTTGGTAGCGGGGGGGGAGAGACCCAGTACTTC. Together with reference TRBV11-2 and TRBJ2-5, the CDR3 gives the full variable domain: EAGVAQSPRYKIIEKRQSVAFWCNPISGHATLYWYQQILGQGPKLLIQFQNNGVVDDSQLPKDRFSAERLKGVDSTLKIQPAKLEDSAVYLCASSPLGSGGGETQYFGPGTRLLVL.